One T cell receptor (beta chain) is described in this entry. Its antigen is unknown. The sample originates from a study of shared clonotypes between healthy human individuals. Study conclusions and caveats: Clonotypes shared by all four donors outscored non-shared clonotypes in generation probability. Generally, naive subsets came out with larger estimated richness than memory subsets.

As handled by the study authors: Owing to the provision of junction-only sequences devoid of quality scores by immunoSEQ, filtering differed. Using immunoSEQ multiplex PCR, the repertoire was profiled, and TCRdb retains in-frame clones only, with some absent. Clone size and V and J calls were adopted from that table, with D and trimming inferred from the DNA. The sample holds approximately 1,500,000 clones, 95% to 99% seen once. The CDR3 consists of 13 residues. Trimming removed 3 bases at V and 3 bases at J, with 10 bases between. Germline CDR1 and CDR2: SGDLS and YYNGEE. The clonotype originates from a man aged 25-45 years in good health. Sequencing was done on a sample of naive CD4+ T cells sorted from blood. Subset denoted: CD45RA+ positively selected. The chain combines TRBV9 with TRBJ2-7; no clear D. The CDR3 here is CASSGGPDYEQYF. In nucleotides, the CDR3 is TGTGCCAGCAGCGGGGGTCCCGACTACGAGCAGTACTTC.